The 4 T cell receptor beta chains reported below all come from one sample, sequenced in a study of shared clonotypes between healthy human individuals. This table comes from immunoSEQ multiplex PCR, and its TCRdb copy is limited to in-frame clones, with some not included. The data contain about 2 million clones, over 85% of them seen just once; the ten biggest clones take up approximately 1.2%. As defined, naive CD8 cells were CD45RO-negative and positively selected for CCR7, with terminally differentiated effector memory CD45RA+ cells excluded. Sequences were obtained from naive CD8+ T cells sorted from blood. All receptors derive from a man aged 18 to 29 in good health.

The V call is TRBV6-5, the J call TRBJ2-1; 10 nucleotides agree with TRBD2. V shed 0 bases, J shed 8 bases, and the junction held 4 bases outside the gene matches. The CDR3 runs to 15 residues. Looked up from germline, CDR1 is MNHEY and CDR2 is SVGAGI. The CDR3 DNA reads as TGTGCCAGCAGTTACTCAACTAGCGGGGCGTATGAGCAGTTCTTC. This translates into CASSYSTSGAYEQFF.

The rearrangement uses TRBV11-2 and TRBJ2-1; 9 nucleotides line up with TRBD2. Trimming took 2 bases from V and 6 from J; bases not matched to a gene: 14. CDR1 is SGHAT and CDR2 is FQNNGV in the germline V gene. This CDR3 has 18 residues. CDR3 DNA sequence: TGTGCCAGCAGCTTATCATTAGGGGGCGGGAGGGCCGGCAATGAGCAGTTCTTC. Its protein product is CASSLSLGGGRAGNEQFF.

The V and J genes are TRBV27 and TRBJ2-7; TRBD1 is a possible D gene (5 bases). Per germline, CDR1 MNHEY and CDR2 SMNVEV (reference sequence). The CDR3 is 13 amino acids. Between the trimmed V and J ends, which lost 3 bases and 3 bases, there was a span of 9 bases. The CDR3 here is CASSFGHLYEQYF. The CDR3, as DNA: TGTGCCAGCAGTTTTGGACATCTCTACGAGCAGTACTTC.

The chain is built from TRBV10-1 and TRBJ2-2; perhaps TRBD2 as D (5 bases). Trimming pared 7 bases from V and 3 bases from J, leaving 12 bases between. Germline V gene data show CDR1 as WNHNN and CDR2 as SYGVQD (reference sequence). The length of the CDR3 is 14 residues. This CDR3 is CASTSRADTGELFF. The CDR3 DNA reads TGCGCCAGCACCTCGAGGGCGGACACCGGGGAGCTGTTTTTT.